This section outlines one TCR beta chain sequence together with its context. V dropped 0 bases and J dropped 9; count of bases not matched to a gene: 12. The CDR3 sequence is 16 residues long. CDR1 is SGHNT and CDR2 is YYREEE in the germline V gene (reference sequence). Cohorts were assigned according to the clinical history that participants reported. Two negative PCRs, clearance, or symptom resolution characterized the recovered Cohort 3 donors. The sample belongs to a study of blood T cell repertoires in COVID-19. Some clones are missing from TCRdb's copy, which holds only in-frame ones; the method was immunoSEQ multiplex PCR. The sample contains some 100,000 clones, 70% to 90% of which appear only once.

This TCR was sampled from a woman between 50 and 59 years old who had recovered from COVID-19. The chain carries TRBV5-4 and TRBJ1-3, with 7 bases that match TRBD1. The sequencing input was PBMCs or T cells enriched from blood (not recorded which). Here the CDR3 DNA reads TGTGCCAGCAGCTTGGGACAGGGCACGACTGTAGGCACCATATATTTT. This translates into CASSLGQGTTVGTIYF. Complete variable domain (other parts from reference TRBV5-4 and TRBJ1-3): ETGVTQSPTHLIKTRGQQVTLRCSSQSGHNTVSWYQQALGQGPQFIFQYYREEENGRGNFPPRFSGLQFPNYSSELNVNALELDDSALYLCASSLGQGTTVGTIYFGEGSWLTVV.